One and the same sample provided the 32 T cell receptor beta chains below, sequenced in a study of PD-1 blockade in mismatch repair-deficient tumors. Time point described: archival surgical resection tumor tissue. Sequencing used immunoSEQ multiplex PCR; TCRdb keeps in-frame clones, though not all of them. The sample holds 3,500 to 4,500 clones, under 80% seen once. The material was primary tumor tissue, obtained from a patient treated with pembrolizumab. These receptors originate from an adult with mismatch repair-deficient cancer.

This chain connects TRBV18 to TRBJ2-5; D is perhaps TRBD1 (6 bases). The CDR3 length is 15 residues. Trimming pared 1 base from V and 2 bases from J, leaving 11 bases between. The germline CDR1 and CDR2 sequences are KGHSH and LQKENI. The CDR3 spells CASSPQGVTQETQYF. The CDR3 coding sequence is TGTGCCAGCTCACCACAGGGGGTAACACAAGAGACCCAGTACTTC.

The chain is built from TRBV6-7 and TRBJ1-5; D uncertain. TRBV6-7 is treated as an ORF (open reading frame) with a function not yet certain. Deletions cut 11 bases from V and 1 base from J, with 15 bases between. This CDR3 has 14 amino acids. The chain's CDR3 is CAPWAARSNQPQHF. The DNA for the CDR3 is TGTGCCCCGTGGGCTGCCAGAAGCAATCAGCCCCAGCATTTT.

J is TRBJ1-5 and V is TRBV28, with TRBD1 identical over 7 bases. V lost 6 bases and J lost 2; bases outside the gene matches: 4. CDR3 length: 14 amino acids. Germline values: CDR1 MDHEN, CDR2 SYDVKM. CDR3 protein: CASRSTGGNQPQHF. CDR3 DNA: TGTGCCAGCAGGTCTACAGGGGGCAATCAGCCCCAGCATTTT.

The chain combines TRBV18 with TRBJ1-1; D not certain. Germline CDR1 reads KGHSH; CDR2 reads LQKENI. This CDR3 comprises 13 residues. V lost 5 bases and J lost 5, with 12 bases in between. CDR3 sequence reads: CASSSGASTEAFF. CDR3 nucleotides: TGTGCCAGCTCATCGGGAGCGTCTACTGAAGCTTTCTTT.

The rearrangement joins TRBV15 to TRBJ2-7, with D uncertain. The CDR3 is made up of 12 amino acids. Germline V gene lookup returns CDR1 LNHNV and CDR2 YYDKDF (reference sequence). Trimming pared 0 bases from V and 3 bases from J, leaving 3 bases between. CDR3 bases: TGTGCCACCAGCAGAGATAACTACGAGCAGTACTTC. Protein product: CATSRDNYEQYF.

This clone has just one count. The chain couples TRBV28 to TRBJ1-5, with TRBD1 as a possible D gene (6 bases). The CDR3 covers 15 residues. V lost 6 bases, J lost 0 bases, and 12 bases lay in between. CDR1 and CDR2 (germline): MDHEN, SYDVKM. This CDR3 reads CASRRPGASNQPQHF. CDR3 DNA sequence: TGTGCCAGCAGACGACCAGGGGCTAGCAATCAGCCCCAGCATTTT.

This clone was counted a few times. The chain links TRBV7-9 to TRBJ1-2; D ambiguous. The CDR3 is made up of 16 amino acids. Germline loops: CDR1 SEHNR, CDR2 FQNEAQ (reference sequence). V gave up 5 bases and J gave up 3 bases, with 19 bases separating them. The chain's CDR3 is CASSPPFVAGYYGYTF. In DNA form, the CDR3 reads TGTGCCAGCAGCCCACCGTTTGTGGCAGGTTACTATGGCTACACCTTC. Complete variable domain (other parts from reference TRBV7-9 and TRBJ1-2): DTGVSQNPRHKITKRGQNVTFRCDPISEHNRLYWYRQTLGQGPEFLTYFQNEAQLEKSRLLSDRFSAERPKGSFSTLEIQRTEQGDSAMYLCASSPPFVAGYYGYTFGSGTRLTVV.

This rearrangement joins TRBV11-3 to TRBJ2-1; 9 nucleotides agree with TRBD2. V gave up 5 bases and J gave up 1 base; unmatched junction bases: 12. The germline CDR1 and CDR2 sequences are SGHNT and YENEEA. This CDR3 spans 18 amino acids. The CDR3 reads CASSLWDPSGKSYNEQFF. For the CDR3, the DNA is TGTGCCAGCAGCCTATGGGACCCTAGCGGGAAATCCTACAATGAGCAGTTCTTC.

The chain carries TRBV6-1 and TRBJ2-5; 7 bases are shared with TRBD1. Trimming cost V 7 bases and J 2 bases; bases outside gene matches: 10. The V gene's germline CDR1 is MNHNS and CDR2 SASEGT. The CDR3 runs to 15 residues. The CDR3 here is CASTTNRGFQETQYF. The CDR3, as DNA: TGTGCCAGCACCACGAACAGGGGATTTCAAGAGACCCAGTACTTC.

The V and J genes are TRBV5-1 and TRBJ1-4; unclear D gene. The V end was cut by 5 bases, the J end by 7 bases, with 12 bases between. Per the germline V gene, CDR1 is SGHRS and CDR2 is YFSETQ. The CDR3 loop spans 13 amino acids. Written as DNA, the CDR3 is TGCGCCAGCAGTTTGTCGGGGAGTGAAAAACTGTTTTTT. Its protein product is CASSLSGSEKLFF.

The chain recombines TRBV6-6 with TRBJ2-5; tentative D call: TRBD2 (5 bases). Deletions cut 6 bases from V and 2 bases from J, with 16 bases between. The CDR3 covers 15 residues. The germline V gene has CDR1 MNHNY and CDR2 SVGAGI (reference sequence). The chain's CDR3 is CASRPLWTGQETQYF. The CDR3 DNA reads TGTGCCAGCAGGCCCCTCTGGACGGGACAAGAGACCCAGTACTTC.

This rearrangement joins TRBV25-1 to TRBJ2-1; 7 nucleotides match TRBD1. Losses at the gene ends were 6 bases for V and 5 bases for J; bases not matched to a gene: 10. CDR3 size: 15 residues. Germline V CDR1 and CDR2: MGHDK, SYGVNS. DNA for the CDR3: TGTGCCAGCAGGGCCACAGGGGTGGACGACAATGAGCAGTTCTTC. Its protein is CASRATGVDDNEQFF.

V is TRBV11-3 and J is TRBJ1-1; 8 positions match TRBD1. Unmatched junction bases numbered 6, after V lost 5 bases and J lost 4 bases. CDR1 and CDR2 from the germline V gene are SGHNT and YENEEA. The CDR3 has 14 residues. CDR3 in DNA: TGTGCCAGCAGCCTAAGACAGGGGAGCACTGAAGCTTTCTTT. Amino acid sequence: CASSLRQGSTEAFF.

The rearrangement links TRBV14 to TRBJ2-7; D call uncertain. CDR1 and CDR2 (germline): SGHDN, FVKESK. The CDR3 sequence is 14 residues long. The ends were cut back, 3 bases at V and 6 bases at J, with 15 bases in the middle. CDR3 amino acids: CASSHSYVSGEQYF. Here the CDR3 DNA reads TGTGCCAGCAGCCATTCCTATGTCTCGGGCGAGCAGTACTTC. The full variable domain, in which reference TRBV14 and TRBJ2-7 provide the parts outside the CDR3, is EAGVTQFPSHSVIEKGQTVTLRCDPISGHDNLYWYRRVMGKEIKFLLHFVKESKQDESGMPNNRFLAERTGGTYSTLKVQPAELEDSGVYFCASSHSYVSGEQYFGPGTRLTVT.

The chain combines TRBV7-2 with TRBJ1-4; D may be TRBD1 (5 bases). The V gene lost 2 bases and the J gene lost 8 bases, with 15 bases spanning the gap. The V gene's germline CDR1 is SGHTA and CDR2 FQGNSA. The CDR3 is 15 residues long. Here the CDR3 reads CASSLWGAGREKLFF. As DNA, the CDR3 is TGTGCCAGCAGCTTATGGGGTGCAGGGAGGGAAAAACTGTTTTTT. The entire variable domain, with the rest obtained from reference TRBV7-2 and TRBJ1-4, is as follows: GAGVSQSPSNKVTEKGKDVELRCDPISGHTALYWYRQSLGQGLEFLIYFQGNSAPDKSGLPSDRFSAERTGGSVSTLTIQRTQQEDSAVYLCASSLWGAGREKLFFGSGTQLSVL.

This clone was recorded only once. One end of the junction is discordant with germline, which a read error may explain. This rearrangement joins TRBV5-5 to TRBJ2-2; perhaps TRBD2 as D (5 bases). CDR1 and CDR2 (germline): SGHKS, YYEKEE (reference sequence). The CDR3 is 10 amino acids. The CDR3 reads CASKDRGAVF. Written as DNA, the CDR3 is TGTGCGAGCAAGGACCGGGGAGCTGTTTTT.

The rearrangement links TRBV9 to TRBJ1-1; TRBD1 agrees at 9 bases. This CDR3 is 15 amino acids long. V trimming: 2 bases; J trimming: 5 bases; junction bases outside the gene matches: 7. Germline values: CDR1 SGDLS, CDR2 YYNGEE. The chain's CDR3 is CASSVTGGLRTEAFF. DNA of the CDR3: TGTGCCAGCAGCGTCACAGGGGGCCTGAGGACTGAAGCTTTCTTT.

This clone was counted only a few times. The V call is TRBV28, the J call TRBJ2-7, with D perhaps TRBD2 (5 bases). With 2 bases removed from V and 0 bases from J, the gap between germline ends came to 5 bases. The CDR3 contains 13 residues. Germline V gene sequence: CDR1 MDHEN, CDR2 SYDVKM. The CDR3 nucleotides are TGTGCCAGCAGTTTAGGACTCTCCTACGAGCAGTACTTC. This codes for CASSLGLSYEQYF.

This chain uses TRBV7-2 with TRBJ1-5, with 7 bases identical to TRBD1. Trimming took 8 bases from V and 0 from J; bases not matched to a gene: 7. Germline assignment: CDR1 SGHTA and CDR2 FQGNSA. CDR3 length: 15 residues. The CDR3 sequence is CASSGTVNSNQPQHF. The DNA for the CDR3 is TGTGCCAGCTCCGGGACAGTTAATAGCAATCAGCCCCAGCATTTT. Looking up the rest from reference TRBV7-2 and TRBJ1-5 gives the full variable domain: GAGVSQSPSNKVTEKGKDVELRCDPISGHTALYWYRQSLGQGLEFLIYFQGNSAPDKSGLPSDRFSAERTGGSVSTLTIQRTQQEDSAVYLCASSGTVNSNQPQHFGDGTRLSIL.

V and J are TRBV29-1 and TRBJ1-5; the D is unclear. The germline gives CDR1 SQVTM, CDR2 ANQGSEA. V was trimmed by 4 bases and J by 0 bases, leaving 10 bases between them. The CDR3 is made up of 14 amino acids. CDR3 loop: CSVGGSGSNQPQHF. CDR3 bases: TGCAGCGTTGGTGGGAGTGGTAGCAATCAGCCCCAGCATTTT. Looking up the rest from reference TRBV29-1 and TRBJ1-5 gives the full variable domain: SAVISQKPSRDICQRGTSLTIQCQVDSQVTMMFWYRQQPGQSLTLIATANQGSEATYESGFVIDKFPISRPNLTFSTLTVSNMSPEDSSIYLCSVGGSGSNQPQHFGDGTRLSIL.

The V and J genes are TRBV28 and TRBJ2-2, with TRBD1 identical over 8 bases. Germline V gives CDR1 MDHEN, CDR2 SYDVKM. This CDR3 spans 15 amino acids. V shed 3 bases, J shed 5 bases, and the junction held 5 bases outside the gene matches. The CDR3 loop reads CASSFPGQATGELFF. CDR3 in DNA: TGTGCCAGCAGTTTCCCGGGACAGGCGACCGGGGAGCTGTTTTTT.

V gene TRBV6-6 combines with J gene TRBJ1-5; D perhaps matches TRBD1 (5 bases). The CDR3 contains 15 residues. Trimming took off 0 bases at V and 2 bases at J, with 8 bases between the two ends. From germline, CDR1 is MNHNY and CDR2 SVGAGI (reference sequence). For the CDR3, the DNA is TGTGCCAGCAGTTACTCAGTAGGGGGCAATCAGCCCCAGCATTTT. It is translated as CASSYSVGGNQPQHF.

This clone has just a few counts. The chain carries TRBV7-3 and TRBJ2-2; 7 bases are a match to TRBD2. V gave up 5 bases and J gave up 2 bases; unmatched junction bases: 8. CDR3 length equals 16 residues. From germline, CDR1 is SGHTA and CDR2 FQGTGA. CDR3 bases: TGTGCCAGCAGCCCGGGACTAACCTTCAACACCGGGGAGCTGTTTTTT. It encodes CASSPGLTFNTGELFF.

V and J are TRBV5-4 and TRBJ1-1; a weak D match, TRBD1 (6 bases). Trimming removed 4 bases at V and 5 bases at J, with 12 bases between. The CDR3 covers 13 residues. Per the germline V gene, CDR1 is SGHNT and CDR2 is YYREEE (reference sequence). The CDR3, as DNA: TGTGCCAGCAGCAATAGGGGGTGGACTGAAGCTTTCTTT. This encodes CASSNRGWTEAFF.

The table lists this clone with a few counts. The rearrangement joins TRBV6-1 to TRBJ1-5, with D possibly being TRBD1 (6 bases). The V gene's germline CDR1 is MNHNS and CDR2 SASEGT. The CDR3 length is 15 residues. Trimming cost V 8 bases and J 0 bases, with 14 bases left between them. The CDR3 here is CASLTGPYSNQPQHF. The CDR3, as DNA: TGTGCCAGCTTGACAGGTCCGTATAGCAATCAGCCCCAGCATTTT.

The chain has TRBV5-1 and TRBJ2-1; D uncertain. The CDR3 totals 12 residues. The V gene's germline CDR1 is SGHRS and CDR2 YFSETQ. V was pared by 4 bases and J by 3 bases, with 5 bases between. CDR3 DNA: TGCGCCAGCAGCCTAGACTACAATGAGCAGTTCTTC. Translated: CASSLDYNEQFF.

This chain connects TRBV6-1 to TRBJ2-7, with 8 bases lining up with TRBD1. The ends lost 7 bases at V and 2 bases at J; junction bases unmatched: 4. From germline, CDR1 is MNHNS and CDR2 SASEGT. The CDR3 length is 13 residues. The CDR3 region is CASIRQGTYEQYF. The CDR3 DNA is TGTGCCAGCATAAGACAGGGGACCTACGAGCAGTACTTC.

The chain links TRBV28 to TRBJ1-2, with unresolved D. The germline V and J ends were trimmed by 7 bases and 3 bases, with 21 bases remaining between them. Germline lookup yields CDR1 MDHEN and CDR2 SYDVKM. The CDR3 is 16 amino acids. CDR3 sequence reads: CASTSGRAMGDYGYTF. CDR3 nucleotide sequence: TGTGCCAGCACCAGCGGGCGGGCTATGGGAGACTATGGCTACACCTTC.

This rearrangement joins TRBV5-1 to TRBJ2-5; 7 bases fit TRBD1. Per germline, CDR1 SGHRS and CDR2 YFSETQ. The CDR3 is made up of 13 amino acids. The V gene end was trimmed by 4 bases and the J gene end by 5 bases; junction bases not matched to a gene: 5. The CDR3 loop is CASSATGLETQYF. Written as DNA, the CDR3 is TGCGCCAGCAGCGCGACAGGGCTCGAGACCCAGTACTTC.

This CDR3 reads CAWTSGRDSGNTIYF. The CDR3 coding sequence is TGTGCCTGGACAAGCGGAAGAGACTCTGGAAACACCATATATTTT. V is TRBV30 and J is TRBJ1-3, with unresolved D. Germline V gene sequence: CDR1 GTSNPN, CDR2 SVGIG (reference sequence). The germline V and J ends were trimmed by 4 bases and 0 bases, with 13 bases remaining between them. The CDR3 contains 15 residues.

This clone appeared a single time. The rearrangement links TRBV27 to TRBJ2-1, with D possibly being TRBD1 (5 bases). Trimming took 3 bases from V and 4 from J, leaving 10 bases between them. Germline lookup yields CDR1 MNHEY and CDR2 SMNVEV (reference sequence). CDR3 length: 14 amino acids. DNA for the CDR3: TGTGCCAGCAGTTTGACAGAGACTTACAATGAGCAGTTCTTC. Protein product: CASSLTETYNEQFF.

This chain joins TRBV18 and TRBJ2-7; tentative D call: TRBD1 (5 bases). This CDR3 is built from 15 residues. Germline CDR1 reads KGHSH; CDR2 reads LQKENI. V lost 6 bases and J 4 bases, leaving 19 bases between the germline ends. For the CDR3, the DNA is TGTGCCAGCTCCGAGTTAACAGGTGTTGGGTACGAGCAGTACTTC. Encoded protein: CASSELTGVGYEQYF.